These 27 T cell receptor beta chains came from one sample sequenced in a study of cytomegalovirus exposure and HLA in healthy donors. PCR was performed using 60 Vbeta and 13 Jbeta primers. Produced via immunoSEQ multiplex PCR; TCRdb's table is partial and in-frame only. The table lists approximately 150,000 clones, roughly four fifths of them singletons. Sequencing input: PBMCs. The receptors were gathered from a female donor in good health and CMV-seronegative.

This chain connects TRBV27 to TRBJ1-1, with TRBD1 matching over 7 bases. Trimming removed 3 bases from V and 3 bases from J; junction bases left unmatched: 7. CDR3 length: 15 amino acids. CDR1 is MNHEY, CDR2 SMNVEV, per germline (reference sequence). This CDR3 is CASSLREGAYTEAFF. CDR3 nucleotide sequence: TGTGCCAGCAGTTTGCGGGAGGGGGCGTACACTGAAGCTTTCTTT.

This clone was found once. The CDR3 region is CASRPSAGDGANVLTF. The DNA for the CDR3 is TGCGCCAGCAGACCCTCGGCAGGGGACGGGGCCAACGTCCTGACTTTC. The V and J genes are TRBV5-1 and TRBJ2-6; D perhaps matches TRBD1 (6 bases). CDR1 is SGHRS, CDR2 YFSETQ, per germline. The CDR3 totals 16 residues. V lost 5 bases and J lost 4, with 16 bases in between.

Only a few counts were recorded for this clone. The chain has TRBV5-1 and TRBJ1-5; D remains ambiguous. Germline-derived CDR1 and CDR2 are SGHRS and YFSETQ. V lost 7 bases, J lost 7 bases, and 3 bases lay in between. This CDR3 contains 9 residues. The chain's CDR3 is CASEQPQHF. CDR3 sequence (DNA): TGCGCCAGCGAGCAGCCCCAGCATTTT.

This clone was seen more than once but under ten times. The chain carries TRBV5-1 and TRBJ2-6, with D possibly matching TRBD2 (6 bases). From germline, CDR1 is SGHRS and CDR2 YFSETQ. Trimming shortened V by 3 bases and J by 1 base, and 14 bases separated the two germline ends. The CDR3 totals 17 residues. CDR3 DNA: TGCGCCAGCAGCTCCTCTAGCGCCGGGTCTGGGGCCAACGTCCTGACTTTC. Encoded protein: CASSSSSAGSGANVLTF.

This chain joins TRBV7-2 and TRBJ1-1; 7 nucleotides agree with TRBD1. V gave up 4 bases and J gave up 4 bases; unmatched junction bases: 6. Germline assignment: CDR1 SGHTA and CDR2 FQGNSA. The CDR3 runs to 14 residues. In DNA form, the CDR3 reads TGTGCCAGCAGCTCCCGACAGGGTAGCACTGAAGCTTTCTTT. This codes for CASSSRQGSTEAFF. The variable domain in full, with the rest retrieved from reference TRBV7-2 and TRBJ1-1, is GAGVSQSPSNKVTEKGKDVELRCDPISGHTALYWYRQSLGQGLEFLIYFQGNSAPDKSGLPSDRFSAERTGGSVSTLTIQRTQQEDSAVYLCASSSRQGSTEAFFGQGTRLTVV.

J is TRBJ2-3 and V is TRBV11-2, with 9 bases identical to TRBD2. Germline assignment: CDR1 SGHAT and CDR2 FQNNGV. The CDR3 covers 17 residues. J gave up 2 bases and V 2 bases, and 8 bases lay outside the gene matches. CDR3 sequence: CASSLRRVAGATDTQYF. CDR3 DNA sequence: TGTGCCAGCAGCTTAAGGAGGGTAGCGGGGGCCACAGATACGCAGTATTTT.

This clone was picked up one time. The chain couples TRBV2 to TRBJ1-2; possibly TRBD1 for D (5 bases). V gave up 6 bases and J gave up 8 bases, with 13 bases separating them. The CDR3 is 12 amino acids. CDR1 and CDR2 from the germline V gene are SNHLY and FYNNEI. The CDR3 spells CASRDDNRGYTF. The CDR3 coding sequence is TGTGCCAGCAGAGATGACAACAGGGGCTACACCTTC.

This clone was observed a single time. At one end the junction does not follow the germline gene, possibly because of a read error. The chain has TRBV7-9 and TRBJ1-2; 7 nucleotides match TRBD1. The CDR3 runs to 15 residues. Germline CDR1 reads SEHNR; CDR2 reads FQNEAQ (reference sequence). The CDR3 here is CSSSLTRGRDYGYTF. The CDR3 DNA is TGTTCCAGCAGTCTCACTAGGGGGCGAGACTATGGCTACACCTTC.

This chain uses TRBV18 with TRBJ2-3, with 9 bases fitting TRBD2. Unmatched junction bases numbered 3, after V lost 0 bases and J lost 8 bases. The length of the CDR3 is 14 residues. Germline loops: CDR1 KGHSH, CDR2 LQKENI. The CDR3 here is CASSPPSGGGTQYF. Here the CDR3 DNA reads TGTGCCAGCTCACCACCTAGCGGGGGAGGTACGCAGTATTTT.

For this clone: Mismatch with germline at one junction end may stem from a read error. The chain employs TRBV28 and TRBJ2-3; D remains unclear. The germline V gene has CDR1 MDHEN and CDR2 SYDVKM. The length of the CDR3 is 11 residues. The CDR3 DNA reads as TGTGCTAGCAGTCAATACATCGCGCAGTATTTT. It specifies CASSQYIAQYF.

This clone was observed once. In nucleotides, the CDR3 is TGCGCCAGCAGCCAAGAGGAAGGGAATGGACTCTCCTACGAGCAGTACTTC. It encodes CASSQEEGNGLSYEQYF. V is TRBV4-3 and J is TRBJ2-7; a possible D gene is TRBD2 (5 bases). The CDR3 extends over 17 amino acids. Trimming took off 0 bases at V and 0 bases at J, with 15 bases between the two ends. Germline V lookup: CDR1 LGHNA, CDR2 YSLEER.

The table lists this clone with a few counts. The rearrangement uses TRBV11-2 and TRBJ2-3; 9 bases are shared with TRBD2. The germline V gene encodes CDR1 SGHAT and CDR2 FQNNGV. The CDR3 loop spans 17 amino acids. With V trimmed by 0 bases and J by 2 bases, 6 bases remained unmatched. The CDR3 nucleotides are TGTGCCAGCAGCTTAGATCGGGCTAGCGGGGTCACAGATACGCAGTATTTT. This gives the protein CASSLDRASGVTDTQYF.

This CDR3 is CASSVTHLQETQYF. In nucleotides, the CDR3 is TGTGCCAGCAGCGTAACACACCTCCAAGAGACCCAGTACTTC. The genes are TRBV9 and TRBJ2-5; D is unresolved. V lost 1 base, J lost 1 base, and 8 bases lay in between. CDR3 length: 14 amino acids. The germline V gene encodes CDR1 SGDLS and CDR2 YYNGEE.

The chain joins TRBV18 to TRBJ2-7, with 7 positions matching TRBD1. The J segment lost 3 bases and the V segment lost 6 bases, leaving 8 bases of the junction unmatched. The CDR3 is 14 amino acids. Germline CDR1 KGHSH, CDR2 LQKENI. CDR3 sequence: CASSQDRTSYEQYF. Written as DNA, the CDR3 is TGTGCCAGCTCCCAGGACAGGACCAGCTACGAGCAGTACTTC.

V usage is TRBV29-1 and J usage is TRBJ1-2; TRBD1 agrees at 7 bases. Per germline, CDR1 SQVTM and CDR2 ANQGSEA. V trimming: 6 bases; J trimming: 8 bases; junction bases outside the gene matches: 9. The CDR3 totals 12 residues. DNA of the CDR3: TGCAGCGTCCCGACAGGGCTTAACGGCTACACCTTC. Protein product: CSVPTGLNGYTF. The entire variable domain, with the rest obtained from reference TRBV29-1 and TRBJ1-2, is as follows: SAVISQKPSRDICQRGTSLTIQCQVDSQVTMMFWYRQQPGQSLTLIATANQGSEATYESGFVIDKFPISRPNLTFSTLTVSNMSPEDSSIYLCSVPTGLNGYTFGSGTRLTVV.

V usage is TRBV4-1 and J usage is TRBJ2-7, with 12 bases identical to TRBD1. CDR1 and CDR2 (germline): MGHRA, YSYEKL. There are 16 residues in the CDR3. J was trimmed by 5 bases and V by 0 bases; bases with no gene match: 5. CDR3 bases: TGCGCCAGCAGCCAAGATCCGGGACAGGGGGCGAACGAGCAGTACTTC. It encodes CASSQDPGQGANEQYF.

The CDR3 protein is CASAHSPGYTF. In DNA form, the CDR3 reads TGTGCCAGCGCCCACTCGCCAGGCTACACCTTC. The V and J genes are TRBV21-1 and TRBJ1-2. TRBV21-1 is a documented pseudogene. CDR3 length equals 11 residues.

The chain combines TRBV11-2 with TRBJ2-3; possibly TRBD1 for D (6 bases). The germline CDR1 and CDR2 sequences are SGHAT and FQNNGV. This CDR3 is built from 13 residues. V was clipped by 3 bases and J by 6 bases, with 10 bases between them. Here the CDR3 reads CASSFGTGDTQYF. In nucleotides, the CDR3 is TGTGCCAGCAGCTTTGGAACAGGGGATACGCAGTATTTT.

V gene TRBV6-6 combines with J gene TRBJ2-5, with a tentative D call TRBD2 (5 bases). Trimming shortened V by 5 bases and J by 5 bases, and 12 bases separated the two germline ends. The CDR3 sequence is 13 residues long. Germline V gene lookup returns CDR1 MNHNY and CDR2 SVGAGI (reference sequence). DNA for the CDR3: TGTGCCAGCAGTATGGACTTGCAGGAGACCCAGTACTTC. Protein product: CASSMDLQETQYF.

J is TRBJ1-2 and V is TRBV9; tentatively, D is TRBD1 (5 bases). The CDR3 is 15 residues long. The V end was cut by 4 bases, the J end by 4 bases, with 17 bases between. Germline CDR1 SGDLS, CDR2 YYNGEE. This CDR3 reads CASSTGSLAPYGYTF. The CDR3 DNA reads TGTGCCAGCAGCACAGGTTCGTTGGCCCCCTATGGCTACACCTTC.

This clone was observed a few times. The chain carries TRBV5-1 and TRBJ2-6; D call uncertain. There are 20 residues in the CDR3. The germline V gene encodes CDR1 SGHRS and CDR2 YFSETQ. Trimming removed 0 bases from V and 0 bases from J, with 19 bases in between. The CDR3 spells CASSLDPRRLTGSGANVLTF. The CDR3 DNA reads as TGCGCCAGCAGCTTGGACCCGCGACGCTTGACGGGCTCTGGGGCCAACGTCCTGACTTTC.

This clone was detected a few times. V gene TRBV5-1 combines with J gene TRBJ2-4, with 10 positions matching TRBD1. Germline CDR1 SGHRS, CDR2 YFSETQ. There are 14 residues in the CDR3. Trimming cost V 4 bases and J 8 bases; bases outside gene matches: 6. The CDR3 nucleotides read TGCGCCAGCAGCGGGGGACAGGGGTTCGACATTCAGTACTTC. The encoded protein is CASSGGQGFDIQYF.

Concerning this clone: Germline and junction disagree at one end, which may indicate a read error. The chain's CDR3 is CASSEDRGTGELFF. DNA for the CDR3: TGTGCCAGCAGCGAAGACAGGGGCACCGGGGAGCTGTTTTTT. This rearrangement joins TRBV2 to TRBJ2-2, with 8 bases that match TRBD1. The length of the CDR3 is 14 residues. Per the germline V gene, CDR1 is SNHLY and CDR2 is FYNNEI.

This sequence joins TRBV11-2 and TRBJ2-7, with D perhaps matching TRBD2 (5 bases). Trimming shortened V by 5 bases and J by 3 bases, and 14 bases separated the two germline ends. Germline values: CDR1 SGHAT, CDR2 FQNNGV. The CDR3 sequence is 14 residues long. Here the CDR3 reads CASSRRLEGYEQYF. CDR3 nucleotides: TGTGCCAGCAGCAGGCGGCTAGAGGGCTACGAGCAGTACTTC.

V and J are TRBV6-5 and TRBJ2-7, with no clear D. Germline V lookup: CDR1 MNHEY, CDR2 SVGAGI. The CDR3 runs 15 residues. V dropped 2 bases and J dropped 0 bases, with 11 bases sitting between them. The CDR3 reads CASSYASSGSYEQYF. CDR3 sequence (DNA): TGTGCCAGCAGTTACGCGTCTTCGGGCTCCTACGAGCAGTACTTC.

The V and J genes are TRBV18 and TRBJ1-6; D is unclear. This CDR3 is built from 15 residues. Between the trimmed V and J ends, which lost 6 bases and 0 bases, there was a span of 9 bases. The V gene's germline CDR1 is KGHSH and CDR2 LQKENI. This CDR3 reads CASSEQNSYNSPLHF. CDR3 nucleotide sequence: TGTGCCAGCTCCGAACAGAACTCCTATAATTCACCCCTCCACTTT.

This chain connects TRBV11-2 to TRBJ1-2; TRBD1 matches at 10 bases. Germline CDR1 reads SGHAT; CDR2 reads FQNNGV. This CDR3 is built from 17 residues. J lost 6 bases, V lost 0 bases, and 10 bases had no gene match. The CDR3 DNA reads TGTGCCAGCAGCTTAGAGGGTCGGGGACAGGGGAAGGATGGCTACACCTTC. Encoded protein: CASSLEGRGQGKDGYTF.